The clone carrying this TCR beta chain was found a few times. The sample is drawn from a study of beta chain features in type 1 diabetes. The V gene lost 4 bases and the J gene lost 0 bases, with 10 bases spanning the gap. Germline CDR1 and CDR2: LGHNA and YNFKEQ. The CDR3 extends over 15 amino acids. Investigators reverse transcribed all isolated RNA, so they sequenced expressed TCRB transcripts. Generated by immunoSEQ multiplex PCR, the TCRdb table keeps only in-frame clones and is missing some. The sample consists of hundreds of thousands of clones, roughly 12% of them appearing once. V usage is TRBV4-2 and J usage is TRBJ2-1; D might be TRBD2 (5 bases). The sequenced sample was naive CD4+ T cells from blood. The sequence was collected from a man aged 18 to 29 in good health. DNA of the CDR3: TGTGCCAGCAGCCTCCCGGGAAGCTCCTACAATGAGCAGTTCTTC. It encodes CASSLPGSSYNEQFF.